The TCR beta chain under discussion was sequenced for a study of neoadjuvant nivolumab and ipilimumab in lung cancer (dated by TCRdb to about 2020). For the study in its entirety: Nivolumab was administered intravenously at 3 mg/kg on days 1, 15 and 29, and in the combination arm ipilimumab 1 mg/kg was added on day 1 only. The study compared TCR repertoires in pretherapy (baseline) peripheral blood with TCR repertoires in tumors resected at surgery after neoadjuvant immune checkpoint blockade. Matched pretherapy and resected tumor pairs were analyzed for seven patients: four treated with nivolumab and three with nivolumab plus ipilimumab. The trial treated approximately 42 patients with operable NSCLC: some 23 were randomized to nivolumab monotherapy and 21 to nivolumab plus ipilimumab. For each study arm, the primary endpoint of the trial was the rate of major pathologic response (MPR) in the intention-to-treat population.

In the case of this clone: It has no known antigen specificity. No clone much larger than this one lies a single base away; base qualities are absent.

Library construction relied on the immunoSEQ multiplex PCR assay. The study's processing was this. Repertoires were summarized by richness and clonality, and significantly expanded and contracted clones were identified between pre- and post-therapy samples. Entries here come from immuneACCESS through TCRdb and include only in-frame sequences with V and J called. Some clones fail to appear in such tables; in the studies checked, an unresolved V gene covers under half of the shortfall, and the cause of the remainder is unknown. V, J and clone size derive from that table, while D and trimming were established from the DNA sequence. The sample includes some 50,000 clones, with 75% to 90% observed a single time. The top ten clones comprise 3.7% of the sample. Paper-wide results and their limitations: Pretherapy blood TCR richness correlated positively with richness in tumors resected after neoadjuvant therapy (Spearman R ~ 0.8). Greater TCR richness and clonality were observed in resected tumors than in tumor-adjacent uninvolved lung, and increases were observed in more dual-therapy-treated tumors. There was no significant correlation between TCR clonality and pathologic tumor regression, and just a single major-pathologic-response sample was available for the clonality-regression analysis. Tumor T-cell richness and clonality rose from pretherapy to surgery in three of three dual-therapy tumors but in only two of four nivolumab-treated tumors. A small number of samples underwent TCR sequencing.

In light of the paper, this sample's time point label describes: pretherapy, before neoadjuvant immune checkpoint inhibitors. The samples were obtained from NEOSTAR, a phase 2 randomized trial that tested neoadjuvant nivolumab or nivolumab plus ipilimumab, followed by surgery, in operable NSCLC. The germline ends are 7 bases apart after V is trimmed by 3 bases and J by 1 base. Sequences SGDLS (CDR1) and YYNGEE (CDR2) are obtained from the germline V gene. Taken from cysteine to phenylalanine, the CDR3 has 13 residues. Solely the CDR3 DNA is kept, with 39 bases framed from the first base. This TCR was sampled from an adult with non-small cell lung cancer. Some clones in this sample may be carry-over from other donors' samples. This specimen was blood, taken before neoadjuvant nivolumab, alone or with ipilimumab. The chain employs TRBV9 and TRBJ1-2; perhaps TRBD1 is the D gene, with 5 bases matching. The encoded CDR3 is CASSGGDNYGYTF. Here is the DNA: TGTGCCAGCAGCGGGGGGGATAACTATGGCTACACCTTC.